Below, 5 T cell receptor beta chains from the same sample are listed, as sequenced in a study of cytomegalovirus exposure and HLA in healthy donors. Researchers ran the PCR with 60 Vbeta and 13 Jbeta primers. Using immunoSEQ multiplex PCR, the repertoire was profiled, and TCRdb retains in-frame clones only, with some absent. The sample lists some 91,000 clones; over 75% were seen once. The sample comprised PBMCs. The source of these receptors is a man aged 35 to 55 in good health and CMV-seronegative.

Note on this clone: The CDR3 carries no conserved terminal phenylalanine or tryptophan, so it likely arises from a read error. The limits of the CDR3 on the DNA are not certain, so only TCRdb's listed CDR3 is given. The V call is TRBV1, the J call TRBJ1-4. TRBV1 is termed a pseudogene. Ends included, the CDR3 has 10 residues. The CDR3 reads CSPPTSRNRC.

The chain links TRBV2 to TRBJ2-1; perhaps TRBD2 as D (6 bases). V was pared by 8 bases and J by 6 bases, with 17 bases between. Germline V gene lookup returns CDR1 SNHLY and CDR2 FYNNEI. The CDR3 contains 14 residues. The CDR3 bases are TGTGCCAGCCTTCGGGCTCTCGGGGGCAATGAGCAGTTCTTC. This translates into CASLRALGGNEQFF.

This clone was recorded once. The chain uses TRBV29-1 and TRBJ2-2; D ambiguous. V was cut by 4 bases and J by 5 bases, with 5 bases left in between. There are 11 residues in the CDR3. Germline assignment: CDR1 SQVTM and CDR2 ANQGSEA. DNA of the CDR3: TGCAGCGTTGCCCAAACCGGGGAGCTGTTTTTT. Amino acid sequence: CSVAQTGELFF.

The chain joins TRBV5-4 to TRBJ1-4; 9 bases fit TRBD1. In germline, CDR1 is SGHNT, CDR2 YYREEE (reference sequence). The CDR3 contains 15 residues. Losses at the gene ends were 4 bases for V and 4 bases for J; bases not matched to a gene: 5. CDR3 region: CASSTQGQGNEKLFF. In DNA form, the CDR3 reads TGTGCCAGCAGCACGCAGGGACAGGGTAATGAAAAACTGTTTTTT. The whole variable domain, remainder taken from reference TRBV5-4 and TRBJ1-4, is ETGVTQSPTHLIKTRGQQVTLRCSSQSGHNTVSWYQQALGQGPQFIFQYYREEENGRGNFPPRFSGLQFPNYSSELNVNALELDDSALYLCASSTQGQGNEKLFFGSGTQLSVL.

This clone has only a few counts. V is TRBV27 and J is TRBJ2-2, with TRBD2 matching over 7 bases. Trimming took 6 bases from V and 5 from J; bases not matched to a gene: 6. CDR3 length: 14 amino acids. CDR1 MNHEY and CDR2 SMNVEV come from the germline V gene (reference sequence). Here the CDR3 DNA reads TGTGCCAGCAGCCGATCGGGGGGTACCGGGGAGCTGTTTTTT. Translation gives CASSRSGGTGELFF.